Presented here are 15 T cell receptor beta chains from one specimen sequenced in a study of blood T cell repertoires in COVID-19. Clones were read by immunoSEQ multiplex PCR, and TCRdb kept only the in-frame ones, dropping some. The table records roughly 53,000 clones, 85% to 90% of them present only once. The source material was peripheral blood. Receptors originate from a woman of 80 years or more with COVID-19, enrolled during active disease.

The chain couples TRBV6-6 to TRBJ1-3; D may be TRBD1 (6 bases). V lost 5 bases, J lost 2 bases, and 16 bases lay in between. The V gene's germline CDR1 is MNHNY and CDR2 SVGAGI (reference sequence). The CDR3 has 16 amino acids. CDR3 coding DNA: TGTGCCAGCAGTCAAATCGGGACACAGACTGGAAACACCATATATTTT. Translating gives CASSQIGTQTGNTIYF.

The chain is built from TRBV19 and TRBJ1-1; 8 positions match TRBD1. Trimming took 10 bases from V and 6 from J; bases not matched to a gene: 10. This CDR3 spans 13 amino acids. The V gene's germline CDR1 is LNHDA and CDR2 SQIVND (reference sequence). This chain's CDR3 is CATRDRILPEAFF. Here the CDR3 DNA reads TGTGCCACTCGGGACAGGATTCTACCTGAAGCTTTCTTT.

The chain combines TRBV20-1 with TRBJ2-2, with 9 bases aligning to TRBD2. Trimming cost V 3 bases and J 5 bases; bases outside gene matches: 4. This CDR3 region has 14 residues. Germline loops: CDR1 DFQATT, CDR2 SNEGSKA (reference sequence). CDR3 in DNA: TGCAGTGCTAGTATTAGCGGGAGAACCGGGGAGCTGTTTTTT. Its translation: CSASISGRTGELFF.

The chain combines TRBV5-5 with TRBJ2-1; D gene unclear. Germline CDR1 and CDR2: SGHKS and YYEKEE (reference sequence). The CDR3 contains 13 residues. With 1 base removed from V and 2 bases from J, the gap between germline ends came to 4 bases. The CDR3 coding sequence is TGTGCCAGCAGCTTGATAACCTACAATGAGCAGTTCTTC. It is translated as CASSLITYNEQFF.

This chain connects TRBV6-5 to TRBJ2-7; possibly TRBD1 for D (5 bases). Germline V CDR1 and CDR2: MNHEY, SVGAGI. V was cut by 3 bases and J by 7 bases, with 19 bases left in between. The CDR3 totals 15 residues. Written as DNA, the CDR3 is TGTGCCAGCAGTTATACCCTTTCCCCAGGGTTGGAGCAGTACTTC. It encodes CASSYTLSPGLEQYF.

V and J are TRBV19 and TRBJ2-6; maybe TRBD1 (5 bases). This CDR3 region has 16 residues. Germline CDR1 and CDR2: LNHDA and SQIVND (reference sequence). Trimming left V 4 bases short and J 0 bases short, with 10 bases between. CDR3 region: CASSTRQSSGANVLTF. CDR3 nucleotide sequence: TGTGCCAGTAGTACCAGACAGAGCTCTGGGGCCAACGTCCTGACTTTC.

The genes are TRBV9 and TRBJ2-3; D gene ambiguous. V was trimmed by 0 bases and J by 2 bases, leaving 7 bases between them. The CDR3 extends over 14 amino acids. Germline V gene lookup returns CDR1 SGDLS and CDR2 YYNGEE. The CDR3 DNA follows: TGTGCCAGCAGCGTAGTCAGTTTCACAGATACGCAGTATTTT. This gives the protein CASSVVSFTDTQYF.

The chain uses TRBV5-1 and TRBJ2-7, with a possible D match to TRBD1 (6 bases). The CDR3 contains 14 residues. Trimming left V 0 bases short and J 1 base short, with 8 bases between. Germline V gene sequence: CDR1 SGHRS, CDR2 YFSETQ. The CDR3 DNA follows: TGCGCCAGCAGCTTGGGAGGACAGTCCTACGAGCAGTACTTC. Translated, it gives CASSLGGQSYEQYF. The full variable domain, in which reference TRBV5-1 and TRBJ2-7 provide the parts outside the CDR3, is KAGVTQTPRYLIKTRGQQVTLSCSPISGHRSVSWYQQTPGQGLQFLFEYFSETQRNKGNFPGRFSGRQFSNSRSEMNVSTLELGDSALYLCASSLGGQSYEQYFGPGTRLTVT.

This chain's CDR3 is CASSLRAGESGGYTF. In nucleotides, the CDR3 is TGTGCCAGCAGCTTAAGGGCAGGGGAGAGTGGAGGCTACACCTTC. The chain links TRBV7-9 to TRBJ1-2; a weak D match, TRBD1 (6 bases). The CDR3 contains 15 residues. CDR1 and CDR2 from the germline V gene are SEHNR and FQNEAQ (reference sequence). Trimming removed 2 bases from V and 8 bases from J, with 18 bases in between. Full variable domain (outside the CDR3, taken from reference TRBV7-9 and TRBJ1-2): DTGVSQNPRHKITKRGQNVTFRCDPISEHNRLYWYRQTLGQGPEFLTYFQNEAQLEKSRLLSDRFSAERPKGSFSTLEIQRTEQGDSAMYLCASSLRAGESGGYTFGSGTRLTVV.

The CDR3 loop is CASSDQGTPSGYTF. For the CDR3, the DNA is TGTGCCAGCTCAGACCAGGGGACCCCCTCTGGCTACACCTTC. The chain carries TRBV18 and TRBJ1-2; D may be TRBD1 (6 bases). There are 14 residues in the CDR3. CDR1 KGHSH and CDR2 LQKENI come from the germline V gene. V was trimmed by 5 bases and J by 7 bases, leaving 17 bases between them.

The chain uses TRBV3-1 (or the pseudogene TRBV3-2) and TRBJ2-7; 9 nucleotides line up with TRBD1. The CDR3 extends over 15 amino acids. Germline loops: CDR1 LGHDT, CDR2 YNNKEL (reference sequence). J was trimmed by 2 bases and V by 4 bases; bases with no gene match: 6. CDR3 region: CASSLSWTGAYEQYF. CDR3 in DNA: TGTGCCAGCAGCCTAAGCTGGACAGGGGCCTACGAGCAGTACTTC.

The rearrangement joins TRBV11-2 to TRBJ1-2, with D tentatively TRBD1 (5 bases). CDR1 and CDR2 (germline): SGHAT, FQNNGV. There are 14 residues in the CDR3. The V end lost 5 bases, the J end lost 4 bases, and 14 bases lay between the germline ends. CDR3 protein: CASSPPRQTYGYTF. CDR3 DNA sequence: TGTGCCAGCAGCCCACCCCGACAGACCTATGGCTACACCTTC.

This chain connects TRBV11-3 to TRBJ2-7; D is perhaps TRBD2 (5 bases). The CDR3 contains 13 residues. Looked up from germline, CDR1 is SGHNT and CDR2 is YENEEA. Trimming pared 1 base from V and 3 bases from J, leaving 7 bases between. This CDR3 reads CASSLGRDYEQYF. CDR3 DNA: TGTGCCAGCAGCTTAGGACGGGACTACGAGCAGTACTTC.

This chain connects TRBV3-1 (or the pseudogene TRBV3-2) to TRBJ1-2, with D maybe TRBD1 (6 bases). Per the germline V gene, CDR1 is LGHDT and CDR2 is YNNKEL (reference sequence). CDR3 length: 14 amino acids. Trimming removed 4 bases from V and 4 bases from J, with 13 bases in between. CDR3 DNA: TGTGCCAGCAGCCTTAAGGACAGCTCCTATGGCTACACCTTC. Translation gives CASSLKDSSYGYTF.

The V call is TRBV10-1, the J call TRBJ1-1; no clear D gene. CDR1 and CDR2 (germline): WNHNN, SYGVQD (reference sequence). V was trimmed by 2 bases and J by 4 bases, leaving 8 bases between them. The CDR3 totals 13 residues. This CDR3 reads CASSEITGTEAFF. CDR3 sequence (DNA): TGCGCCAGCAGTGAGATAACGGGCACTGAAGCTTTCTTT.